This T cell receptor (beta chain) was found in a study of cytomegalovirus exposure and HLA in healthy donors. Here immunoSEQ multiplex PCR was the method, and the copy in TCRdb shows in-frame clones only, minus some. The sample consists of hundreds of thousands of clones, 75% to 90% of them appearing once. Study results and caveats: Published work reported that the classifier diagnosed cytomegalovirus status with high specificity and sensitivity. Specificity of a few CMV-associated chains for CMV antigens was verified in vitro.

This CDR3 has 15 amino acids. V shed 6 bases and J 3 bases; nucleotides not matched to a gene: 8. From germline, CDR1 is MDHEN and CDR2 SYDVKM. A note on this clone: Its antigen remains unknown.

V and J are TRBV28 and TRBJ2-1, with 7 bases aligning to TRBD2. The specimen sequenced was PBMCs. The sequence was collected from a woman aged 18 to 35 in good health and CMV-seronegative. CDR3 sequence (DNA): TGTGCCAGCAGACTCCTAGCGGAGCTCTACAATGAGCAGTTCTTC. Its translation is CASRLLAELYNEQFF. Full variable domain (remainder filled in from reference TRBV28 and TRBJ2-1): DVKVTQSSRYLVKRTGEKVFLECVQDMDHENMFWYRQDPGLGLRLIYFSYDVKMKEKGDIPEGYSVSREKKERFSLILESASTNQTSMYLCASRLLAELYNEQFFGPGTRLTVL.